This entry concerns a single TCR beta chain. Its antigen remains unidentified. It was from alopecia areata patients that lesional scalp punch biopsies and peripheral blood were collected. PBMCs yielded sorted CD4+ and CD8+ T cells. Following RNA extraction, reverse transcription yielded cDNA that acted as the sequencing template. Repertoires were generated with immunoSEQ multiplex PCR, while TCRdb's copy carries only in-frame clones and drops some. The sample consists of about 97,000 clones, 41% of them appearing once. These data originate in a study of CD8+ T cells in alopecia areata. Overall study context: Treatment comprised oral tofacitinib, 5 to 10 mg twice daily, in treated patients.

Findings of the study overall: Besides other cells, scalp samples also yield sequences of resident alphabeta T cells from normal skin.

The receptor was derived from a human donor with alopecia areata. The sample consisted of CD4+ T cells sorted from blood.

CDR3 sequence (DNA): TGTGCCTGGAGTAGGGACAGGGGGCACCAGCCCCAGCATTTT. This translates into CAWSRDRGHQPQHF. J is TRBJ1-5 and V is TRBV30; TRBD1 matches 12 bases. The CDR3 consists of 14 residues. Germline lookup yields CDR1 GTSNPN and CDR2 SVGIG (reference sequence). V was pared by 2 bases and J by 7 bases, with 3 bases of the junction left unmatched.